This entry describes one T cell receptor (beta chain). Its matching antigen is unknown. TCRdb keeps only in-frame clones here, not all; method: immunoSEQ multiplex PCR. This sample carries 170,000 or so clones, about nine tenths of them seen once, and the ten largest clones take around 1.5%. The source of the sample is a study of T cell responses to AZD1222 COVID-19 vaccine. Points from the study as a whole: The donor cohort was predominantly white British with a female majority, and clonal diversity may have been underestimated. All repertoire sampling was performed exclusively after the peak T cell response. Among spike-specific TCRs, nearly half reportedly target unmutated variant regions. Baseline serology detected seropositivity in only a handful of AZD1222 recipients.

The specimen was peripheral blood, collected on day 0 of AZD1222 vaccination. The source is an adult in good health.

This CDR3 is CASWTPNRRGEKLFF. The CDR3, as DNA: TGTGCCAGCTGGACACCCAACCGACGAGGTGAAAAACTGTTTTTT. The chain uses TRBV2 and TRBJ1-4; a possible D gene is TRBD1 (5 bases). This CDR3 contains 15 residues. CDR1 is SNHLY, CDR2 FYNNEI, per germline. V was cut by 8 bases and J by 7 bases, with 20 bases left in between.